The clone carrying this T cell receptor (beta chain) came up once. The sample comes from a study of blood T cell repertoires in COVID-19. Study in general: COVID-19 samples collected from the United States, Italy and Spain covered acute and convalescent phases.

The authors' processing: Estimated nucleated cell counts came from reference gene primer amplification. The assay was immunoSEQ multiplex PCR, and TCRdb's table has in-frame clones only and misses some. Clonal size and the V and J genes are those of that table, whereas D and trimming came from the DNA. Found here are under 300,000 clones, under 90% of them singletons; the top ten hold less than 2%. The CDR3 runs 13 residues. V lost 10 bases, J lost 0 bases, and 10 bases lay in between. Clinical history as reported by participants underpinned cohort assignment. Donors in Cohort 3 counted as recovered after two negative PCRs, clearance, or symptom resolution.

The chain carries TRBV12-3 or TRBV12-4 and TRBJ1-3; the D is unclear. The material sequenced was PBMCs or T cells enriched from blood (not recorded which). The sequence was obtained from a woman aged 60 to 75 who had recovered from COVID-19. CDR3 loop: CATTRDSGNTIYF. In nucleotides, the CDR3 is TGTGCCACTACGCGGGACTCTGGAAACACCATATATTTT.